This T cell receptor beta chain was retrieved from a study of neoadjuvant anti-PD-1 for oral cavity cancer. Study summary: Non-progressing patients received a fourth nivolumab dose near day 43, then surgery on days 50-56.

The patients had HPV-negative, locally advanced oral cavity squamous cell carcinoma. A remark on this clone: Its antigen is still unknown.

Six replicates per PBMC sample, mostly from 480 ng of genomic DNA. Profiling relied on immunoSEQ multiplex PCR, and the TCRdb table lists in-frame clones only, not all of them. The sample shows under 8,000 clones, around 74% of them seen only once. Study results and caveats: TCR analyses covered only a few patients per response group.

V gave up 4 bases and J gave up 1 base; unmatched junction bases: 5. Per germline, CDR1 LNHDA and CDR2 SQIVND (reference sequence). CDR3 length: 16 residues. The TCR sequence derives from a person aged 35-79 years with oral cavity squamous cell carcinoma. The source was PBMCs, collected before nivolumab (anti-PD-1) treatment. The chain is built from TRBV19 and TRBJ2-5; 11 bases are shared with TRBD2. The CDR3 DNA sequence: TGTGCCAGTAGTACCCGACTAGCGGGGACCCAAGAGACCCAGTACTTC. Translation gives CASSTRLAGTQETQYF.